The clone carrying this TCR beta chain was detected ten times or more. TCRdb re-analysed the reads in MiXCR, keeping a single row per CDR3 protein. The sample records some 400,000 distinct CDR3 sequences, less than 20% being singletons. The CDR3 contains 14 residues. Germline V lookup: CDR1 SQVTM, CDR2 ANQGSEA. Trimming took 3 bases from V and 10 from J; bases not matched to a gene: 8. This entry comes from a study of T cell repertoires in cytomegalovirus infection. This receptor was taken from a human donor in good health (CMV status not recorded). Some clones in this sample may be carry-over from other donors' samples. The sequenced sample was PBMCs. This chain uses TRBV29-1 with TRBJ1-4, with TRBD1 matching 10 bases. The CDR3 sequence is CSVDTGTGATKLFF. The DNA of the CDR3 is TGCAGCGTTGACACCGGGACAGGGGCTACAAAACTGTTTTTT.